These 25 T cell receptor beta chains share one sample of origin, sequenced in a study of T cell repertoires in cytomegalovirus infection. In TCRdb, the reads were re-called with MiXCR into one record per CDR3 protein. The table shows nearly 550,000 distinct CDR3 sequences, with about 17% occurring only once. The sequenced sample was CD8+ T cells from PBMCs. The origin of the receptors is a human donor in good health (CMV status not recorded). Some clones in this sample may be carry-over from other donors' samples.

This clonotype was observed many times. The chain links TRBV6-6 to TRBJ2-3, with a possible D match to TRBD1 (6 bases). V was shortened by 3 bases and J by 4 bases, with 8 bases between the two germline ends. Germline V CDR1 and CDR2: MNHNY, SVGAGI (reference sequence). The length of the CDR3 is 13 residues. In DNA, the CDR3 is TGTGCCAGCAGTTATCCAGGGGCAGATACGCAGTATTTT. It codes for CASSYPGADTQYF.

This clonotype was found many times. The J gene is TRBJ2-1, the V gene TRBV11-3; 9 bases agree with TRBD2. V was clipped by 8 bases and J by 0 bases; unmatched bases: 5. This CDR3 has 15 residues. The germline V gene encodes CDR1 SGHNT and CDR2 YENEEA. CDR3 protein: CASGPTSGSYNEQFF. CDR3 bases: TGTGCCAGCGGTCCGACTAGCGGCTCCTACAATGAGCAGTTCTTC.

This clonotype appeared many times. This chain uses TRBV6-2 or TRBV6-3 with TRBJ2-2, with 8 bases fitting TRBD2. With 5 bases clipped from V and 8 bases from J, the junction kept 1 base outside the gene matches. Germline CDR1 is MNHEY and CDR2 is SVGEGT. This CDR3 is built from 12 residues. In nucleotides, the CDR3 is TGTGCCAGCAGTGGACTAGCTGGGGAGCTGTTTTTT. Its protein is CASSGLAGELFF.

This chain connects TRBV28 to TRBJ1-3; the D gene is possibly TRBD1 (5 bases). The CDR3 runs to 13 residues. The germline V and J ends were trimmed by 5 bases and 7 bases, with 12 bases remaining between them. Germline CDR1 and CDR2: MDHEN and SYDVKM. DNA of the CDR3: TGTGCCAGCAGTAAGACAGTCGACAACACCATATATTTT. This codes for CASSKTVDNTIYF.

V and J are TRBV11-3 and TRBJ1-1; no reliable D call. Trimming left V 5 bases short and J 6 bases short, with 16 bases between. CDR1 SGHNT and CDR2 YENEEA come from the germline V gene. This CDR3 has 14 residues. CDR3 coding DNA: TGTGCCAGCAGCCCCGGATACGGCATCGCTGAAGCTTTCTTT. Residues: CASSPGYGIAEAFF.

This clonotype was observed a few times. CDR3 DNA sequence: TGCGCCAGCAGCCTCATACCGGGACAGTCAACCTATGGCTACACCTTC. It is translated as CASSLIPGQSTYGYTF. V and J are TRBV4-1 and TRBJ1-2, with 7 bases matching TRBD1. V was pared by 4 bases and J by 4 bases, with 12 bases of the junction left unmatched. The CDR3 totals 16 residues. The germline gives CDR1 MGHRA, CDR2 YSYEKL.

This clonotype was seen ten or more times. The chain joins TRBV7-2 to TRBJ1-6; 8 positions match TRBD1. CDR3 length: 19 residues. V dropped 5 bases and J dropped 10; count of bases not matched to a gene: 22. Germline loops: CDR1 SGHTA, CDR2 FQGNSA. CDR3 nucleotide sequence: TGTGCCAGCAGCCGTAGCAGAGATCAAGACAGGGGCCCTGGATCACCCCTCCACTTT. Its translation: CASSRSRDQDRGPGSPLHF.

This clonotype occurred many times. The genes are TRBV10-3 and TRBJ2-7, with D maybe TRBD1 (8 bases). The germline CDR1 and CDR2 sequences are ENHRY and SYGVKD. CDR3 size: 14 residues. V was pared by 7 bases and J by 6 bases, with 19 bases between. The CDR3: CAITLDREGAEQYF. As DNA, the CDR3 is TGTGCCATCACCCTGGACAGGGAGGGCGCCGAGCAGTACTTC.

This clonotype has at least ten counts. The rearrangement uses TRBV7-3 and TRBJ2-7, with D possibly matching TRBD2 (6 bases). Germline-derived CDR1 and CDR2 are SGHTA and FQGTGA. The V end was cut by 2 bases, the J end by 5 bases, with 16 bases between. The CDR3 runs 15 residues. This CDR3 reads CASSLGGRLGDEQYF. DNA of the CDR3: TGTGCCAGCAGCTTAGGGGGGAGGCTGGGCGACGAGCAGTACTTC.

This clonotype was picked up many times. This chain uses TRBV7-2 with TRBJ2-7; 9 bases are a match to TRBD1. The V and J ends lost 5 bases and 3 bases, in that order; junction bases with no gene match: 8. Germline V gene sequence: CDR1 SGHTA, CDR2 FQGNSA. This CDR3 has 15 residues. This chain's CDR3 is CASSMTRDRVYEQYF. CDR3 bases: TGTGCCAGCAGCATGACCCGGGACAGGGTCTACGAGCAGTACTTC.

This clonotype was found a few times. The CDR3 bases are TGTGCCAGCAGCTTGTATTCCAGCGGGAGGTGGTACGAGCAGTACTTC. As protein: CASSLYSSGRWYEQYF. The V gene is TRBV5-6, the J gene TRBJ2-7; TRBD2 aligns across 9 bases. CDR1 SGHDT and CDR2 YYEEEE come from the germline V gene. This CDR3 contains 16 residues. J was trimmed by 4 bases and V by 1 base; bases with no gene match: 9.

Details on this clonotype: A much larger clone differs by one base, so this may be a read error. V and J are TRBV6-6 and TRBJ2-5, with D possibly being TRBD1 or TRBD2 (5 bases each). CDR3 length: 19 amino acids. The germline CDR1 and CDR2 sequences are MNHNY and SVGAGI (reference sequence). The V end was cut by 2 bases, the J end by 0 bases, with 22 bases between. The CDR3 loop reads CASSYRRDRPSHHQETQYF. The CDR3 coding sequence is TGTGCCAGCAGTTACCGCCGGGACCGACCCTCCCATCACCAAGAGACCCAGTACTTC.

There are many counts of this clonotype. The gene calls are TRBV11-2 and TRBJ2-1, with D possibly being TRBD1 or TRBD2 (5 bases each). Trimming cost V 3 bases and J 6 bases, with 15 bases left between them. In germline, CDR1 is SGHAT, CDR2 FQNNGV. This CDR3 has 15 amino acids. The CDR3 loop is CASSLATGRSNEQFF. In DNA, the CDR3 is TGTGCCAGCAGCTTGGCCACGGGACGGTCCAATGAGCAGTTCTTC.

Many counts were recorded for this clonotype. This chain uses TRBV27 with TRBJ1-6; D call uncertain. The length of the CDR3 is 14 residues. Trimming stripped 2 bases from V and 6 bases from J, with 8 bases between. Germline V lookup: CDR1 MNHEY, CDR2 SMNVEV (reference sequence). CDR3 region: CASSLGGFNSPLHF. The CDR3 DNA follows: TGTGCCAGCAGTTTAGGTGGTTTTAATTCACCCCTCCACTTT.

This clonotype has more than one count but fewer than ten. V and J are TRBV28 and TRBJ2-2; D unresolved. Germline values: CDR1 MDHEN, CDR2 SYDVKM. Deletions cut 7 bases from V and 1 base from J, with 7 bases between. The CDR3 has 13 amino acids. The CDR3 DNA follows: TGTGCCAGCACACACAGGAACACCGGGGAGCTGTTTTTT. This codes for CASTHRNTGELFF.

Ten or more counts support this clonotype. The chain has TRBV7-8 and TRBJ1-2, with D uncertain. The CDR3 runs 13 residues. The V end lost 5 bases, the J end lost 6 bases, and 13 bases lay between the germline ends. Per the germline V gene, CDR1 is SGHVS and CDR2 is FQNEAQ. CDR3: CASSQGFGDGYTF. The CDR3 DNA is TGTGCCAGCAGCCAAGGGTTCGGGGATGGCTACACCTTC. The entire variable domain, with the rest obtained from reference TRBV7-8 and TRBJ1-2, is as follows: GAGVSQSPRYKVAKRGQDVALRCDPISGHVSLFWYQQALGQGPEFLTYFQNEAQLDKSGLPSDRFFAERPEGSVSTLKIQRTQQEDSAVYLCASSQGFGDGYTFGSGTRLTVV.

This clonotype was seen ten or more times. This rearrangement joins TRBV7-2 to TRBJ2-3; a weak D match, TRBD2 (5 bases). The ends were cut back, 1 base at V and 2 bases at J, with 10 bases in the middle. CDR1 is SGHTA, CDR2 FQGNSA, per germline. This CDR3 region has 15 residues. The CDR3 DNA reads TGTGCCAGCAGCTTAGGGAGGCGGTTCACAGATACGCAGTATTTT. Its translation is CASSLGRRFTDTQYF.

At least ten counts were recorded for this clonotype. The chain carries TRBV4-1 and TRBJ1-1; D is unclear. The CDR3 runs 15 residues. V was pared by 0 bases and J by 1 base, with 9 bases between. CDR1 is MGHRA and CDR2 is YSYEKL in the germline V gene. The CDR3 region has the DNA TGCGCCAGCAGCCAAGATCGGGCAGGGAACACTGAAGCTTTCTTT. The encoded protein is CASSQDRAGNTEAFF.

This clonotype has just a few counts. The rearrangement joins TRBV6-5 to TRBJ2-7; perhaps TRBD1 as D (6 bases). The CDR3 is made up of 13 amino acids. CDR1 is MNHEY and CDR2 is SVGAGI in the germline V gene. The V end was cut by 7 bases, the J end by 5 bases, with 15 bases between. CDR3 sequence reads: CASTPTGHDEQYF. DNA of the CDR3: TGTGCCAGCACCCCGACAGGTCACGACGAGCAGTACTTC.

This clonotype was observed many times. The chain has TRBV7-9 and TRBJ2-5; D might be TRBD1 (5 bases). CDR3 size: 15 residues. Trimming shortened V by 5 bases and J by 0 bases, and 13 bases separated the two germline ends. Germline CDR1 and CDR2: SEHNR and FQNEAQ (reference sequence). The CDR3 reads CASSPRRGDQETQYF. The CDR3 DNA reads as TGTGCCAGCAGCCCTAGAAGGGGCGACCAAGAGACCCAGTACTTC.

Only a few counts were recorded for this clonotype. The CDR3 DNA reads as TGCAGCGCCTTCCCCCGGGACGGGACGTCCTACGAGCAGTACTTC. Its protein is CSAFPRDGTSYEQYF. The chain links TRBV29-1 to TRBJ2-7; D could derive from TRBD1 or TRBD2 (5 bases each). CDR1 is SQVTM and CDR2 is ANQGSEA in the germline V gene. The CDR3 has 15 residues. Deletions cut 7 bases from V and 1 base from J, with 20 bases between.

The genes are TRBV7-2 and TRBJ2-6; 10 nucleotides line up with TRBD2. This CDR3 contains 18 residues. V was clipped by 5 bases and J by 1 base; unmatched bases: 8. Germline V CDR1 and CDR2: SGHTA, FQGNSA. Written as DNA, the CDR3 is TGTGCCAGCAGCCGAGAGGCTAGCGGGGGATCTGGGGCCAACGTCCTGACTTTC. Translated: CASSREASGGSGANVLTF.

This clonotype occurred many times. The chain combines TRBV4-2 with TRBJ2-7; possibly TRBD2 for D (6 bases). Germline CDR1 and CDR2: LGHNA and YNFKEQ. The ends were cut back, 1 base at V and 0 bases at J, with 16 bases in the middle. This CDR3 has 17 residues. CDR3 residues: CASSQALVRGSSYEQYF. DNA for the CDR3: TGTGCCAGCAGCCAAGCGTTGGTCCGGGGGTCCTCCTACGAGCAGTACTTC.

This clonotype occurred many times. The chain recombines TRBV7-8 with TRBJ2-5; 8 nucleotides match TRBD2. The germline V gene encodes CDR1 SGHVS and CDR2 FQNEAQ. The CDR3 is made up of 16 amino acids. V trimming: 5 bases; J trimming: 0 bases; junction bases outside the gene matches: 8. The CDR3 spells CASSPNGGGYQETQYF. DNA of the CDR3: TGTGCCAGCAGCCCAAACGGGGGGGGGTACCAAGAGACCCAGTACTTC.

The CDR3 sequence is CASSFRANLHEQYF. The DNA of the CDR3 is TGTGCCAGCAGCTTCAGAGCGAATCTCCACGAGCAGTACTTC. The V gene is TRBV7-6, the J gene TRBJ2-7; D unclear. Germline loops: CDR1 SGHVS, CDR2 FNYEAQ. The CDR3 spans 14 residues. With 3 bases removed from V and 5 bases from J, the gap between germline ends came to 14 bases.